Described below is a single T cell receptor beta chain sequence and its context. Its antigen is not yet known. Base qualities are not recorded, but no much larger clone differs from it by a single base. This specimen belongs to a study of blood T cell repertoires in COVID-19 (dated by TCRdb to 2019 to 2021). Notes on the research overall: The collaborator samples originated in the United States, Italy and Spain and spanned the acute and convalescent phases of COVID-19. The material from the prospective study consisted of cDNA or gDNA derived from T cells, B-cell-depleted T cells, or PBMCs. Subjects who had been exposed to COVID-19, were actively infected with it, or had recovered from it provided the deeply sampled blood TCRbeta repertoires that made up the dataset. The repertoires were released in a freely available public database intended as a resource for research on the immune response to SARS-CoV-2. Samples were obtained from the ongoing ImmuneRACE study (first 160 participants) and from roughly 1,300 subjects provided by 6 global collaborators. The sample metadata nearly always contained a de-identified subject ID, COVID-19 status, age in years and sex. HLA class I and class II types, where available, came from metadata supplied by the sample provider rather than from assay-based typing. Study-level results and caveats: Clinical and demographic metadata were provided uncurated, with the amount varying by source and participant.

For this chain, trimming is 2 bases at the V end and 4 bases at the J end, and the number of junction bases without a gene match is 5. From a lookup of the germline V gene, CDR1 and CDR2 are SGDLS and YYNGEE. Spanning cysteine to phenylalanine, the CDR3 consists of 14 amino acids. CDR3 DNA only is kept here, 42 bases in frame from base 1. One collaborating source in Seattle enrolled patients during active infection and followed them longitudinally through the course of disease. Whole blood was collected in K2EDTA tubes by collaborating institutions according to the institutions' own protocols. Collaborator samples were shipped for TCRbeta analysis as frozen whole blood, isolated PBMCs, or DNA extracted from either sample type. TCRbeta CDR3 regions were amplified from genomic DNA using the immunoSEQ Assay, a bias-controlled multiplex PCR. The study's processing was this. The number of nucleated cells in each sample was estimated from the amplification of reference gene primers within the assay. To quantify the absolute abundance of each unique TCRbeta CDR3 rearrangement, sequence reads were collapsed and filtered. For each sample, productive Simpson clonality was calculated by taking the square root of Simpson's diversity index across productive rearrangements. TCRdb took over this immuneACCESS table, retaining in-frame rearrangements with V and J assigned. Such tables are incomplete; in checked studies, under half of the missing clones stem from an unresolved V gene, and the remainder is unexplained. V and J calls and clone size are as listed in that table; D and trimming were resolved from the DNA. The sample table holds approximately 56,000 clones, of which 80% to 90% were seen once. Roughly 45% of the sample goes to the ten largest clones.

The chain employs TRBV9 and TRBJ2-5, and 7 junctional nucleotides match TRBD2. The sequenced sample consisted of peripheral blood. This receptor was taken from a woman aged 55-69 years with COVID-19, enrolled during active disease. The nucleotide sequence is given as TGTGCCAGCAGCGTTGGGGGAGGGGTAGAGACCCAGTACTTC. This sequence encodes CASSVGGGVETQYF.